These 5 T cell receptor beta chains were all obtained from the same sample, sequenced in a study of cytomegalovirus exposure and HLA in healthy donors. 60 Vbeta and 13 Jbeta primers were used in PCR. The assay was immunoSEQ multiplex PCR, and TCRdb's table has in-frame clones only and misses some. The profile shows more than 200,000 clones, over 75% of them singletons. Sequenced sample: PBMCs. The source of these receptors is a human donor in good health.

This chain links TRBV6-6 with TRBJ2-3, with TRBD1 matching over 11 bases. With 2 bases clipped from V and 0 bases from J, the junction kept 1 base outside the gene matches. CDR1 and CDR2 from the germline V gene are MNHNY and SVGAGI (reference sequence). The length of the CDR3 is 16 residues. The CDR3 here is CASSYGTGGSTDTQYF. The CDR3 DNA sequence: TGTGCCAGCAGTTACGGGACAGGGGGGAGCACAGATACGCAGTATTTT.

J is TRBJ1-4 and V is TRBV6-5; no reliable D call. Trimming left V 7 bases short and J 7 bases short, with 13 bases between. The CDR3 sequence is 13 residues long. Germline CDR1 and CDR2: MNHEY and SVGAGI. The CDR3 bases are TGTGCCAGCACGGCAGGCCCACGTGAAAAACTGTTTTTT. Its protein product is CASTAGPREKLFF.

CDR3 loop: CASSLVGQGYGTEFF. CDR3 bases: TGCGCCAGCAGCTTGGTGGGACAGGGGTATGGGACAGAGTTCTTC. The chain links TRBV5-1 to TRBJ2-1, with 10 bases matching TRBD1. From germline, CDR1 is SGHRS and CDR2 YFSETQ. J was trimmed by 14 bases and V by 0 bases; bases with no gene match: 11. There are 15 residues in the CDR3.

The chain combines TRBV5-4 with TRBJ2-5, with 9 bases that match TRBD2. Germline-derived CDR1 and CDR2 are SGHNT and YYREEE (reference sequence). The CDR3 has 15 residues. V was pared by 3 bases and J by 2 bases, with 5 bases of the junction left unmatched. The DNA for the CDR3 is TGTGCCAGCAGCTCGGCTAGCGGGGTACAAGAGACCCAGTACTTC. Translation: CASSSASGVQETQYF.

The chain joins TRBV7-6 to TRBJ2-5; 8 bases map to TRBD2. Germline V gene data show CDR1 as SGHVS and CDR2 as FNYEAQ. This CDR3 comprises 17 residues. The V gene end was trimmed by 4 bases and the J gene end by 2 bases; junction bases not matched to a gene: 12. The CDR3 nucleotides are TGTGCCAGCAGCTCTAGGGGGGGTAGCGGGATTCAAGAGACCCAGTACTTC. It is translated as CASSSRGGSGIQETQYF.